Below are 29 T cell receptor beta chains sequenced from a single sample in a study of early T cells in non-severe SARS-CoV-2 infection. Via MiXCR, TCRdb re-called the 5' RACE reads, giving one row per CDR3 protein. The table includes under 35,000 distinct CDR3 sequences, 5% to 7% detected once. The sequenced sample was whole blood. The receptors stem from an adult who was a healthcare worker with PCR-confirmed SARS-CoV-2 infection or an uninfected control (not recorded which).

This clonotype occurred many times. The chain couples TRBV4-2 to TRBJ2-3; possible D gene TRBD1, 6 bases. Trimming cost V 3 bases and J 4 bases, with 20 bases left between them. The CDR3 is 17 amino acids. Germline CDR1 LGHNA, CDR2 YNFKEQ. The chain's CDR3 is CASSQVQYRQAADTQYF. The CDR3 region has the DNA TGTGCCAGCAGCCAGGTCCAATATAGACAGGCGGCAGATACGCAGTATTTT.

In this sample, this clonotype turned up a few times. The chain joins TRBV20-1 to TRBJ2-3; tentatively, D is TRBD2 (5 bases). Germline CDR1 and CDR2: DFQATT and SNEGSKA (reference sequence). The V end was cut by 3 bases, the J end by 3 bases, with 13 bases between. The CDR3 runs 14 residues. The DNA of the CDR3 is TGCAGTGCTAGGGCTAGCCGTAATACAGATACGCAGTATTTT. It encodes CSARASRNTDTQYF.

There are many counts of this clonotype. The rearrangement uses TRBV6-6 and TRBJ2-2, with D hard to call. The CDR3 spans 17 residues. The germline V gene encodes CDR1 MNHNY and CDR2 SVGAGI (reference sequence). The ends were cut back, 0 bases at V and 4 bases at J, with 15 bases in the middle. CDR3 sequence (DNA): TGTGCCAGCAGTTACTCGATTCCGTCAGCGATCACCGGGGAGCTGTTTTTT. It is translated as CASSYSIPSAITGELFF.

This clonotype was observed at least ten times. V gene TRBV7-9 combines with J gene TRBJ2-1, with D perhaps assigned TRBD1 or TRBD2 (5 bases each). Germline V gene lookup returns CDR1 SEHNR and CDR2 FQNEAQ (reference sequence). V lost 2 bases and J 2 bases, leaving 13 bases between the germline ends. The CDR3 runs 16 residues. In DNA, the CDR3 is TGTGCCAGCAGCTTATTACGAGGGGCTACCTACAATGAGCAGTTCTTC. Its protein product is CASSLLRGATYNEQFF.

This clonotype has ten or more counts. V is TRBV2 and J is TRBJ2-1, with TRBD1 matching over 10 bases. The junction had 8 bases not matched to a gene; V was cut back by 7 bases and J by 5 bases. This CDR3 is 15 amino acids long. CDR1 SNHLY and CDR2 FYNNEI come from the germline V gene. The CDR3 reads CASKDRGFLNNEQFF. The CDR3, as DNA: TGTGCCAGCAAGGACAGGGGGTTCCTAAACAATGAGCAGTTCTTC.

This clonotype came up many times. This sequence joins TRBV11-2 and TRBJ2-6; D perhaps matches TRBD1 (6 bases). The CDR3 runs to 19 residues. V was clipped by 5 bases and J by 2 bases, with 22 bases between them. Per germline, CDR1 SGHAT and CDR2 FQNNGV. CDR3 nucleotide sequence: TGTGCCAGCAGCGCGGACACAGGGTGGCACTTGGCTGGGGCCAACGTCCTGACTTTC. Encoded protein: CASSADTGWHLAGANVLTF.

This clonotype was seen a few times. V and J are TRBV3-1 and TRBJ2-3; TRBD2 aligns across 8 bases. Germline CDR1 is LGHDT and CDR2 is YNNKEL (reference sequence). Unmatched junction bases numbered 5, after V lost 4 bases and J lost 2 bases. The CDR3 contains 15 residues. In DNA, the CDR3 is TGTGCCAGCAGCCCTTTAGCGGGATCCACAGATACGCAGTATTTT. This sequence encodes CASSPLAGSTDTQYF.

By share of the sample, this clonotype is large. This chain links TRBV4-2 with TRBJ2-1, with TRBD1 matching 8 bases. The CDR3 length is 16 residues. J was trimmed by 2 bases and V by 1 base; bases with no gene match: 4. Germline CDR1 and CDR2: LGHNA and YNFKEQ. CDR3 in amino acids: CASSQGAGQAYNEQFF. In nucleotides, the CDR3 is TGTGCCAGCAGCCAAGGTGCGGGACAGGCCTACAATGAGCAGTTCTTC.

CDR3 loop: CASSLGPHWGNEQFF. For the CDR3, the DNA is TGTGCCAGCAGCCTGGGGCCCCACTGGGGAAATGAGCAGTTCTTC. The chain carries TRBV28 and TRBJ2-1; D may be TRBD1 (5 bases). V lost 6 bases, J lost 7 bases, and 19 bases lay in between. This CDR3 is 15 amino acids long. Looked up from germline, CDR1 is MDHEN and CDR2 is SYDVKM.

This clonotype was seen more than once but under ten times. The V and J genes are TRBV3-1 and TRBJ2-5; tentatively, D is TRBD1 (5 bases). Germline values: CDR1 LGHDT, CDR2 YNNKEL (reference sequence). V lost 0 bases to trimming and J lost 2 bases, with 10 bases between them. The CDR3 has 15 amino acids. The CDR3 nucleotides are TGTGCCAGCAGCCAAGATGTAACAGGACAAGAGACCCAGTACTTC. The encoded protein is CASSQDVTGQETQYF.

Only a few counts were recorded for this clonotype. The genes are TRBV24-1 and TRBJ2-1; the match to TRBD1 covers 9 bases. The CDR3 length is 17 residues. Germline assignment: CDR1 KGHDR and CDR2 SFDVKD. V shed 3 bases and J 3 bases; nucleotides not matched to a gene: 8. CDR3 coding DNA: TGTGCCACCAGTGATAGTACAGGGGGCTCGTTCTACAATGAGCAGTTCTTC. Translation gives CATSDSTGGSFYNEQFF.

This clonotype was found a few times. CDR3: CASSVDSYQHF. DNA for the CDR3: TGTGCCAGCAGTGTGGACAGTTACCAGCATTTT. The chain recombines TRBV2 with TRBJ1-5, with D perhaps matching TRBD1 (6 bases). This CDR3 comprises 11 residues. Germline CDR1 and CDR2: SNHLY and FYNNEI. The germline V and J ends were trimmed by 4 bases and 12 bases, with 10 bases remaining between them.

The J gene is TRBJ2-7, the V gene TRBV20-1; the match to TRBD2 covers 11 bases. Germline CDR1 and CDR2: DFQATT and SNEGSKA (reference sequence). V shed 5 bases, J shed 7 bases, and the junction held 10 bases outside the gene matches. This CDR3 is 14 amino acids long. The CDR3 here is CSAPRTSGGVEQYF. The CDR3 DNA reads as TGCAGTGCTCCAAGAACTAGCGGGGGTGTTGAGCAGTACTTC.

This clonotype has just a few counts. This chain links TRBV28 with TRBJ1-2, with TRBD1 identical over 7 bases. Germline V gene lookup returns CDR1 MDHEN and CDR2 SYDVKM. The length of the CDR3 is 16 residues. Trimming cost V 6 bases and J 4 bases; bases outside gene matches: 14. CDR3 region: CASSTRRTGVGYGYTF. CDR3 in DNA: TGTGCCAGCAGCACCCGCCGAACAGGGGTCGGCTATGGCTACACCTTC.

This clonotype has ten or more counts. The chain is built from TRBV6-6 and TRBJ2-6; TRBD1 matches at 10 bases. V shed 8 bases, J shed 2 bases, and the junction held 21 bases outside the gene matches. This CDR3 comprises 21 residues. Germline CDR1 reads MNHNY; CDR2 reads SVGAGI (reference sequence). CDR3 sequence (DNA): TGTGCCAGCGACCCTACGCCGGGACAGGGGTTAGGTTCCGCTGGGGCCAACGTCCTGACTTTC. This encodes CASDPTPGQGLGSAGANVLTF.

This clonotype was seen at least ten times. Germline and junction disagree at one end, which may indicate a read error. This chain connects TRBV2 to TRBJ1-2, with a weak D call TRBD1 (5 bases). Germline V lookup: CDR1 SNHLY, CDR2 FYNNEI. The length of the CDR3 is 14 residues. The CDR3 here is CASGEDQGLTGYTF. In DNA, the CDR3 is TGTGCCAGCGGTGAAGATCAGGGATTGACGGGCTACACCTTC.

For this clonotype: Possible read error: a much larger clone is one base away. The rearrangement joins TRBV4-3 to TRBJ2-1; the D call may be TRBD1 or TRBD2 (5 bases each). Looked up from germline, CDR1 is LGHNA and CDR2 is YSLEER. CDR3 length equals 16 residues. The CDR3 DNA reads as TGCACCAGCAGCCAAGTTCAACCTCCTCGAGGGGCTGAGCAGTTCTTC. It translates to CTSSQVQPPRGAEQFF.

V and J are TRBV9 and TRBJ2-1, with TRBD2 matching 9 bases. The CDR3 is made up of 15 amino acids. The V and J ends lost 1 base and 8 bases, in that order; junction bases with no gene match: 7. CDR1 SGDLS and CDR2 YYNGEE come from the germline V gene. The CDR3 bases are TGTGCCAGCAGCGTACGCGGGGGGGCCGTAGATGAGCAGTTCTTC. Residues: CASSVRGGAVDEQFF. Based on the CDR3 plus reference TRBV9 and TRBJ2-1, the full variable domain is DSGVTQTPKHLITATGQRVTLRCSPRSGDLSVYWYQQSLDQGLQFLIQYYNGEERAKGNILERFSAQQFPDLHSELNLSSLELGDSALYFCASSVRGGAVDEQFFGPGTRLTVL.

This clonotype was seen many times. The rearrangement uses TRBV6-2 or TRBV6-3 and TRBJ1-1; D is ambiguous. The CDR3 totals 15 residues. CDR1 is MNHEY, CDR2 SVGEGT, per germline. The V gene lost 5 bases and the J gene lost 0 bases, with 13 bases spanning the gap. The CDR3 DNA reads as TGTGCCAGCAGTCAAGGGTCAGTCATGAACACTGAAGCTTTCTTT. Translation gives CASSQGSVMNTEAFF.

This clonotype was found a few times. The V gene is TRBV5-1, the J gene TRBJ2-1, with D possibly matching TRBD1 (7 bases). Between the trimmed V and J ends, which lost 1 base and 7 bases, there was a span of 12 bases. The germline V gene encodes CDR1 SGHRS and CDR2 YFSETQ. The CDR3 totals 14 residues. CDR3 sequence: CASSLYQGGNEQFF. In DNA, the CDR3 is TGCGCCAGCAGCTTGTACCAGGGGGGAAATGAGCAGTTCTTC.

The V and J genes are TRBV7-2 and TRBJ1-2, with D perhaps TRBD1 (6 bases). This CDR3 is 14 amino acids long. Germline V gives CDR1 SGHTA, CDR2 FQGNSA. V lost 5 bases and J 0 bases, leaving 10 bases between the germline ends. CDR3 bases: TGTGCCAGCAGCCAGAACAGGGCTAACTATGGCTACACCTTC. It encodes CASSQNRANYGYTF.

This clonotype came up many times. The CDR3 coding sequence is TGTGCCAGCAGCTTATCAGGGGTTGGCTCACCCCTCCACTTT. Encoded protein: CASSLSGVGSPLHF. The rearrangement joins TRBV11-3 to TRBJ1-6, with D possibly matching TRBD1 (6 bases). Germline V CDR1 and CDR2: SGHNT, YENEEA. The V end was cut by 2 bases, the J end by 10 bases, with 12 bases between. The CDR3 is made up of 14 amino acids.

The chain combines TRBV7-6 with TRBJ2-2; 11 bases are shared with TRBD2. The junction had 3 bases not matched to a gene; V was cut back by 4 bases and J by 5 bases. This CDR3 contains 15 residues. The germline CDR1 and CDR2 sequences are SGHVS and FNYEAQ. CDR3 nucleotides: TGTGCCAGCAGCTCCCGACTAGCGGGGACCGGGGAGCTGTTTTTT. Translated, it gives CASSSRLAGTGELFF.

This clonotype was seen at least ten times. The chain is built from TRBV18 and TRBJ1-1; D uncertain. In germline, CDR1 is KGHSH, CDR2 LQKENI. This CDR3 is 14 amino acids long. Trimming left V 0 bases short and J 5 bases short, with 10 bases between. DNA for the CDR3: TGTGCCAGCTCACCACCGGGCGGAAGGACTGAAGCTTTCTTT. It specifies CASSPPGGRTEAFF.

This clonotype appeared a few times. This chain's CDR3 is CASSFRTEAFF. In DNA form, the CDR3 reads TGTGCCAGCAGCTTTAGGACTGAAGCTTTCTTT. The gene calls are TRBV7-2 and TRBJ1-1, with unresolved D. Trimming stripped 3 bases from V and 5 bases from J, with 4 bases between. This CDR3 is 11 amino acids long. Germline lookup yields CDR1 SGHTA and CDR2 FQGNSA.

This clonotype was detected only a few times. The chain employs TRBV28 and TRBJ2-1; 8 bases line up with TRBD2. V shed 10 bases and J 0 bases; nucleotides not matched to a gene: 11. From germline, CDR1 is MDHEN and CDR2 SYDVKM. The CDR3 extends over 16 amino acids. In DNA form, the CDR3 reads TGTGCCAATTCCCGGGGGGGAGCCAACTCCTACAATGAGCAGTTCTTC. It codes for CANSRGGANSYNEQFF.

This clonotype was observed at least ten times. The gene calls are TRBV5-1 and TRBJ2-1, with D perhaps matching TRBD1 (5 bases). CDR1 is SGHRS, CDR2 YFSETQ, per germline. Trimming took off 2 bases at V and 0 bases at J, with 12 bases between the two ends. The CDR3 runs 16 residues. CDR3 in amino acids: CASSFGHRSSYNEQFF. The DNA for the CDR3 is TGCGCCAGCAGCTTTGGACACAGGAGCTCCTACAATGAGCAGTTCTTC.

This clonotype was counted at least ten times. The V call is TRBV7-2, the J call TRBJ1-2, with TRBD1 as a possible D gene (5 bases). Between the trimmed V and J ends, which lost 5 bases and 6 bases, there was a span of 16 bases. The CDR3 covers 14 residues. Germline CDR1 SGHTA, CDR2 FQGNSA. The CDR3: CASSRVNGADGYTF. CDR3 bases: TGTGCCAGCAGCCGGGTTAATGGGGCGGATGGCTACACCTTC.

This clonotype has a count of ten or more. The J gene is TRBJ1-4, the V gene TRBV27; D not resolved. V lost 5 bases to trimming and J lost 8 bases, with 12 bases between them. The CDR3 has 13 amino acids. Per the germline V gene, CDR1 is MNHEY and CDR2 is SMNVEV (reference sequence). The CDR3 loop is CASSPTIGEKLFF. In DNA, the CDR3 is TGTGCCAGCAGTCCAACAATAGGGGAAAAACTGTTTTTT.